This T cell receptor beta chain was recorded in a study of shared clonotypes between healthy human individuals. This clone was counted a single time. The CDR3 runs 13 residues. Trimming removed 5 bases from V and 7 bases from J; junction bases left unmatched: 7. Germline-derived CDR1 and CDR2 are LNHDA and SQIVND (reference sequence). Assay: immunoSEQ multiplex PCR; the TCRdb copy retains only in-frame clones and omits some. The repertoire holds about 1.5 million clones, with 95% to 99% as singletons. Specimen: naive CD4+ T cells sorted from blood. Subset noted: CD45RA+ positively selected. The chain is built from TRBV19 and TRBJ1-1; 7 positions agree with TRBD1. The clonotype originates from a man younger than 45 in good health. The CDR3, as DNA: TGTGCCAGTAGTTGGGACAGATCCTTTGAAGCTTTCTTT. Translated, it gives CASSWDRSFEAFF.